Listed below are T cell receptor beta chains from one sample, sequenced in a study of blood T cell repertoires in COVID-19. The protocol was immunoSEQ multiplex PCR, while the TCRdb copy is restricted to in-frame clones and leaves out a portion. The table records a few hundred thousand clones, about 88% of them present only once. Input material: peripheral blood. The source of these receptors is a woman aged 55 to 70 with COVID-19, enrolled during active disease. Each CDR3 is given with its conserved first and last residue. Each record gives: V gene, J gene, D gene, clone size, CDR3 DNA, CDR3 protein. D genes are given only for firm matches. The listing skips clone size in some rows; elsewhere it reads once, few, many or a size class.

TRBV27	TRBJ1-6	TRBD1	.	TGTGCCAGCACCCGGGACAGGGGAGTGTCACCCCTCCACTTT	CASTRDRGVSPLHF
TRBV6-5	TRBJ2-2	.	.	TGTGCCAGCAGTACCTACAGGGACACCGGGGAGCTGTTTTTT	CASSTYRDTGELFF
TRBV11-2	TRBJ1-2	.	once	TGTGCCAGCACTTACAATGGGGGGTTCTATGGCTACACCTTC	CASTYNGGFYGYTF
TRBV7-3	TRBJ2-1	.	.	TGTGCCAGCAGCCGCGACAGTACCAACAATGAGCAGTTCTTC	CASSRDSTNNEQFF
TRBV11-3	TRBJ2-1	.	few	TGTGCCAGCAGCTTAGGTCTTAGCATCAATGAGCAGTTCTTC	CASSLGLSINEQFF
TRBV7-9	TRBJ2-5	.	once	TGTGCCAGCAGCTTAGGGACAGAACAAGAGACCCAGTACTTC	CASSLGTEQETQYF
TRBV7-6	TRBJ2-1	TRBD1	.	TGTGCCAGCAGCGTAAGGACCGGGACAGCTTACAATGAGCAGTTCTTC	CASSVRTGTAYNEQFF
TRBV28	TRBJ1-4	TRBD1	.	TGTGCCAGCAGTTCCGGGACAGTGTCGGATGAAAAACTGTTTTTT	CASSSGTVSDEKLFF
TRBV7-9	TRBJ1-5	.	.	TGTGCCAGCAGCCTGGCGGGGTCGAATCAGCCCCAGCATTTT	CASSLAGSNQPQHF
TRBV28	TRBJ2-3	.	.	TGTGCCAGCAGTTCGCCCGGACAGCACACAGATACGCAGTATTTT	CASSSPGQHTDTQYF
TRBV5-1	TRBJ2-2	TRBD2	few	TGCGCCAGCAGCCCGAGGGCGGGGGGAACGAACACCGGGGAGCTGTTTTTT	CASSPRAGGTNTGELFF